The 4 T cell receptor beta chains given below trace back to one sample, sequenced in a study of circulating CD8 cells and anti-PD-1 response in melanoma. Each library started from around 14 ng of total RNA using the QIAseq Immune Repertoire TCR panel. Using its own MiXCR run on the reads, TCRdb lists one record per CDR3 protein. Of under 2,500 distinct CDR3 sequences listed, almost 6.5% were seen once; the top ten hold 2.5% to 3.5%. Sorting of live CD3+CD8+TCRalphabeta+ cells by PD-1 and/or TIGIT gave four subsets. The source was CD8+ T cells from PBMCs, collected at baseline or after one month of anti-PD-1 therapy (not recorded which). The receptors derive from a human donor with melanoma.

This chain links TRBV2 with TRBJ1-1; possible D gene TRBD1, 6 bases. CDR1 SNHLY and CDR2 FYNNEI come from the germline V gene. Deletions cut 7 bases from V and 5 bases from J, with 11 bases between. This CDR3 contains 12 residues. The CDR3 loop is CASKRGRTEAFF. For the CDR3, the DNA is TGTGCCAGCAAAAGGGGGAGGACTGAAGCTTTCTTT.

This clonotype is medium-sized within its sample. The chain recombines TRBV27 with TRBJ1-2; no definite D call. The CDR3 contains 14 residues. From germline, CDR1 is MNHEY and CDR2 SMNVEV (reference sequence). Trimming pared 3 bases from V and 0 bases from J, leaving 8 bases between. DNA of the CDR3: TGTGCCAGCAGTTTCGGACTGACTAACTATGGCTACACCTTC. Translated: CASSFGLTNYGYTF.

This clonotype has more than one count but fewer than ten. A much larger clone sits a single nucleotide away, making a read error possible. The missing conserved phenylalanine or tryptophan at the end of this CDR3 makes a read error likely. The genes are TRBV9 and TRBJ2-7; the D call may be TRBD1 or TRBD2 (5 bases each). The germline gives CDR1 SGDLS, CDR2 YYNGEE. Trimming removed 1 base from V and 0 bases from J, with 8 bases in between. This CDR3 is 14 amino acids long. The CDR3 DNA sequence: TGTGCCAGCAGCGTACGGGGCAGCTCCTACGAGCAGTACCTC. Its translation: CASSVRGSSYEQYL.

This clonotype appeared a few times. This CDR3 fails to terminate in the conserved phenylalanine or tryptophan, so it likely reflects a read error. The J gene is TRBJ2-7, the V gene TRBV6-5; TRBD1 or TRBD2 may be the D gene (6 bases each). Trimming left V 0 bases short and J 8 bases short, with 11 bases between. The CDR3 consists of 13 residues. Germline assignment: CDR1 MNHEY and CDR2 SVGAGI. CDR3 coding DNA: TGTGCCAGCAGTTACTCGGGGGGCTTACAGCAGTACTCC. Protein: CASSYSGGLQQYS.